This is a list of T cell receptor beta chains from one sample in a study of long-term antiretroviral therapy in people with HIV. Using immunoSEQ multiplex PCR, the repertoire was profiled, and TCRdb retains in-frame clones only, with some absent. Found here are 25,000 to 35,000 clones, around 93% of them singletons; the top ten hold less than 3%. The sample consisted of unsorted PBMCs, taken 7.4 years after starting antiretroviral therapy. The receptor set was obtained from a man aged 45-60 years with HIV. CDR3s include the opening cysteine and the closing phenylalanine or tryptophan. A D gene is named only where the DNA matches it firmly. Size is stated for part of the rows, as once, few or many counts, or as a class when the clone is expanded.

D gene	clone size	V gene	J gene	CDR3 protein	CDR3 DNA
TRBD2	.	TRBV6-5	TRBJ2-1	CASSYSTSGGAEQFF	TGTGCCAGCAGTTACTCCACTAGCGGGGGGGCTGAGCAGTTCTTC
TRBD2	.	TRBV9	TRBJ2-3	CASSGGLAGRTSTDTQYF	TGTGCCAGCAGCGGAGGACTAGCGGGGAGAACTAGCACAGATACGCAGTATTTT
.	once	TRBV5-6	TRBJ1-6	CASSETVSSYNSPLHF	TGTGCCAGCAGCGAGACCGTAAGCTCCTATAATTCACCCCTCCACTTT
.	once	TRBV9	TRBJ2-1	CASSARRAQGPPNEQFF	TGTGCCAGCAGCGCCCGGAGGGCACAGGGACCCCCAAATGAGCAGTTCTTC
.	.	TRBV19	TRBJ1-5	CASSVDTAQPQHF	TGTGCCAGTAGTGTCGACACGGCTCAGCCCCAGCATTTT
.	.	TRBV30	TRBJ1-1	CAWSVRGGLTEAFF	TGTGCCTGGAGTGTACGGGGAGGACTTACTGAAGCTTTCTTT
.	.	TRBV19	TRBJ2-2	CASIFDGELFF	TGTGCCAGTATATTCGACGGGGAGCTGTTTTTT
TRBD2	.	TRBV7-2	TRBJ2-7	CASSILAGNEQYF	TGTGCCAGCAGCATACTAGCGGGGAACGAGCAGTACTTC
.	.	TRBV13	TRBJ2-3	CASSPGTLRTDTQYF	TGTGCCAGCAGCCCCGGGACTCTGCGCACAGATACGCAGTATTTT
.	.	TRBV4-1	TRBJ1-2	CASSQEGRRGDGYTF	TGCGCCAGCAGCCAAGAGGGACGGCGGGGGGATGGCTACACCTTC
.	.	TRBV30	TRBJ1-2	CAWSLPGTNYGYTF	TGTGCCTGGAGCCTCCCCGGGACTAACTATGGCTACACCTTC
.	.	TRBV5-4	TRBJ1-6	CASSLAGVDNSPLHF	TGTGCCAGCAGCTTGGCAGGGGTGGATAATTCACCCCTCCACTTT
.	.	TRBV5-1	TRBJ2-3	CASRLGLGGNTDTQYF	TGCGCCAGCAGACTAGGACTAGGGGGGAACACAGATACGCAGTATTTT
.	.	TRBV6-5	TRBJ1-5	CASSYKAGNQPQHF	TGTGCCAGCAGTTACAAGGCTGGCAATCAGCCCCAGCATTTT
.	once	TRBV30	TRBJ2-2	CAWSPLTGELFF	TGTGCCTGGAGTCCCCTTACCGGGGAGCTGTTTTTT
.	.	TRBV2	TRBJ2-2	CASLGGAGNTGELFF	TGTGCCAGCTTGGGGGGGGCGGGGAACACCGGGGAGCTGTTTTTT
.	.	TRBV5-1	TRBJ1-2	CASRPTGSGGYGYTF	TGCGCCAGCAGACCTACAGGGTCTGGGGGGTATGGCTACACCTTC
.	.	TRBV4-3	TRBJ1-4	CASSQEYGPNEKLFF	TGCGCCAGCAGCCAAGAATACGGGCCTAATGAAAAACTGTTTTTT
.	.	TRBV6-1	TRBJ1-1	CASSETRNTEAFF	TGTGCCAGCAGTGAAACACGGAACACTGAAGCTTTCTTT
.	.	TRBV4-3	TRBJ1-5	CASSQDYQGNQPQHF	TGCGCCAGCAGCCAAGATTACCAGGGGAATCAGCCCCAGCATTTT
TRBD1	.	TRBV28	TRBJ2-3	CASRIARDRREDTQYF	TGTGCCAGCAGGATTGCCCGGGACAGGCGGGAAGATACGCAGTATTTT
.	.	TRBV15	TRBJ1-1	CATSLPDALNTEAFF	TGTGCCACCAGCCTTCCGGACGCACTGAACACTGAAGCTTTCTTT
.	.	TRBV21-1	TRBJ2-2	CASSKESWRSLANTGELFF	TGTGCCAGCAGCAAAGAGTCGTGGCGGAGCCTAGCGAACACCGGGGAGCTGTTTTTT
.	.	TRBV19	TRBJ2-1	CASSINREVSYNEQFF	TGTGCCAGTAGTATCAACCGGGAAGTCTCCTACAATGAGCAGTTCTTC
.	.	TRBV5-1	TRBJ2-3	CASRSSAGTDTQYF	TGCGCCAGCAGGTCTTCGGCAGGCACAGATACGCAGTATTTT
.	.	TRBV19	TRBJ1-6	CASSIRPAGNNSPLHF	TGTGCCAGTAGTATTAGGCCGGCGGGAAACAATTCACCCCTCCACTTT
TRBD1	.	TRBV19	TRBJ1-2	CASSIGSPGQGIYGYTF	TGTGCCAGTAGTATCGGGTCCCCGGGACAGGGAATCTATGGCTACACCTTC
.	.	TRBV6-5	TRBJ2-7	CASRLTYEQYF	TGTGCCAGCAGGCTCACCTACGAGCAGTACTTC
.	.	TRBV10-3	TRBJ2-3	CAISDPSTDTQYF	TGTGCCATCAGTGATCCGAGCACAGATACGCAGTATTTT
TRBD1	.	TRBV30	TRBJ1-1	CAWSGSGGAFF	TGTGCCTGGAGTGGATCAGGGGGAGCTTTCTTT
TRBD2	.	TRBV9	TRBJ2-3	CASSAGLSGGATDTQYF	TGTGCCAGCAGCGCCGGCTTGAGCGGGGGGGCTACAGATACGCAGTATTTT
.	.	TRBV6-6	TRBJ1-2	CAVGGQHYGYTF	TGTGCCGTCGGGGGTCAACACTATGGCTACACCTTC
TRBD1	.	TRBV28	TRBJ2-1	CASSIAGTANYNEQFF	TGTGCCAGCAGTATTGCCGGGACAGCCAACTACAATGAGCAGTTCTTC
TRBD1	.	TRBV10-3	TRBJ1-2	CAISESTGGANRYGYTF	TGTGCCATCAGTGAGTCGACAGGGGGCGCGAATAGGTATGGCTACACCTTC
.	.	TRBV10-2	TRBJ2-7	CASSVQKSYEQYF	TGCGCCAGCAGTGTTCAGAAGTCCTACGAGCAGTACTTC
.	.	TRBV6-1	TRBJ1-3	CASSERGDGNTIYF	TGTGCCAGCAGTGAGCGAGGGGATGGAAACACCATATATTTT
.	medium-sized	TRBV10-2	TRBJ2-6	CASSGGVPGANVLTF	TGCGCCAGCAGTGGGGGAGTCCCTGGGGCCAACGTCCTGACTTTC
TRBD1	.	TRBV9	TRBJ1-1	CASSAQQGPYTEAFF	TGTGCCAGCAGCGCTCAACAGGGGCCCTACACTGAAGCTTTCTTT
TRBD1	few	TRBV9	TRBJ1-2	CASSRGDSTNYGYTF	TGTGCCAGCAGCCGGGGGGACAGTACTAACTATGGCTACACCTTC
.	.	TRBV5-1	TRBJ1-3	CASSLALGGSGNTIYF	TGCGCCAGCAGCTTGGCCCTCGGGGGCTCTGGAAACACCATATATTTT
.	once	TRBV11-2	TRBJ1-1	CASSLDANTEAFF	TGTGCCAGCAGCTTAGACGCGAACACTGAAGCTTTCTTT
.	.	TRBV21-1	TRBJ1-3	CASALPYNTIYF	TGTGCCAGCGCCCTCCCATATAACACCATATATTTT
TRBD1	.	TRBV6-1	TRBJ1-6	CASRRTGRNSPLHF	TGTGCCAGCAGAAGGACAGGACGTAATTCACCCCTCCACTTT
.	.	TRBV7-8	TRBJ2-3	CASSSTGFNTQYF	TGTGCCAGCAGCTCTACAGGGTTCAATACGCAGTATTTT
.	.	TRBV6-1	TRBJ2-5	CASSAKQETQYF	TGTGCCAGCAGTGCCAAACAGGAGACCCAGTACTTC
.	.	TRBV30	TRBJ1-1	CAWSVEGRGRTEAFF	TGTGCCTGGAGTGTAGAGGGCAGGGGAAGGACTGAAGCTTTCTTT
.	.	TRBV6-6	TRBJ2-3	CASSLSAQADTQYF	TGTGCCAGCAGTTTGTCAGCGCAAGCAGATACGCAGTATTTT
TRBD2	.	TRBV30	TRBJ2-2	CAMDWGGAGELFF	TGTGCTATGGACTGGGGGGGTGCCGGGGAGCTGTTTTTT
.	.	TRBV7-2	TRBJ1-2	CASNIRGLDYTF	TGTGCCAGCAATATCAGGGGCCTAGACTACACCTTC
.	once	TRBV4-2	TRBJ2-3	CASSQDYRVITDTQYF	TGTGCCAGCAGCCAAGATTACAGGGTCATCACAGATACGCAGTATTTT
TRBD2	.	TRBV28	TRBJ2-2	CASRASGGWGIGELFF	TGTGCCAGCAGGGCTAGCGGGGGTTGGGGCATCGGGGAGCTGTTTTTT
TRBD2	.	TRBV2	TRBJ2-1	CASSEGTSGYNEQFF	TGTGCCAGCAGTGAGGGGACTAGCGGATACAATGAGCAGTTCTTC
TRBD1	.	TRBV18	TRBJ1-1	CASSPETGGGVDTEAFF	TGTGCCAGCTCACCAGAGACAGGGGGCGGGGTGGACACTGAAGCTTTCTTT
TRBD2	.	TRBV4-1	TRBJ2-7	CASSQAQVAGYPLEQYF	TGCGCCAGCAGCCAAGCCCAGGTAGCGGGGTATCCCTTGGAGCAGTACTTC
TRBD1	few	TRBV7-9	TRBJ2-2	CASSRNWDRGRRGTGELFF	TGTGCCAGCAGCCGGAACTGGGACAGGGGGCGACGGGGGACCGGGGAGCTGTTTTTT
.	.	TRBV6-4	TRBJ2-1	CASSDSRSSDEQFF	TGTGCCAGCAGTGACTCAAGGTCCTCGGATGAGCAGTTCTTC
TRBD2	.	TRBV19	TRBJ2-3	CASSITSGGSDTQYF	TGTGCCAGTAGTATCACTAGCGGGGGGTCAGATACGCAGTATTTT
.	.	TRBV18	TRBJ2-6	CASSPRAVSSGANVLTF	TGTGCCAGCTCACCACGGGCAGTTAGCTCTGGGGCCAACGTCCTGACTTTC